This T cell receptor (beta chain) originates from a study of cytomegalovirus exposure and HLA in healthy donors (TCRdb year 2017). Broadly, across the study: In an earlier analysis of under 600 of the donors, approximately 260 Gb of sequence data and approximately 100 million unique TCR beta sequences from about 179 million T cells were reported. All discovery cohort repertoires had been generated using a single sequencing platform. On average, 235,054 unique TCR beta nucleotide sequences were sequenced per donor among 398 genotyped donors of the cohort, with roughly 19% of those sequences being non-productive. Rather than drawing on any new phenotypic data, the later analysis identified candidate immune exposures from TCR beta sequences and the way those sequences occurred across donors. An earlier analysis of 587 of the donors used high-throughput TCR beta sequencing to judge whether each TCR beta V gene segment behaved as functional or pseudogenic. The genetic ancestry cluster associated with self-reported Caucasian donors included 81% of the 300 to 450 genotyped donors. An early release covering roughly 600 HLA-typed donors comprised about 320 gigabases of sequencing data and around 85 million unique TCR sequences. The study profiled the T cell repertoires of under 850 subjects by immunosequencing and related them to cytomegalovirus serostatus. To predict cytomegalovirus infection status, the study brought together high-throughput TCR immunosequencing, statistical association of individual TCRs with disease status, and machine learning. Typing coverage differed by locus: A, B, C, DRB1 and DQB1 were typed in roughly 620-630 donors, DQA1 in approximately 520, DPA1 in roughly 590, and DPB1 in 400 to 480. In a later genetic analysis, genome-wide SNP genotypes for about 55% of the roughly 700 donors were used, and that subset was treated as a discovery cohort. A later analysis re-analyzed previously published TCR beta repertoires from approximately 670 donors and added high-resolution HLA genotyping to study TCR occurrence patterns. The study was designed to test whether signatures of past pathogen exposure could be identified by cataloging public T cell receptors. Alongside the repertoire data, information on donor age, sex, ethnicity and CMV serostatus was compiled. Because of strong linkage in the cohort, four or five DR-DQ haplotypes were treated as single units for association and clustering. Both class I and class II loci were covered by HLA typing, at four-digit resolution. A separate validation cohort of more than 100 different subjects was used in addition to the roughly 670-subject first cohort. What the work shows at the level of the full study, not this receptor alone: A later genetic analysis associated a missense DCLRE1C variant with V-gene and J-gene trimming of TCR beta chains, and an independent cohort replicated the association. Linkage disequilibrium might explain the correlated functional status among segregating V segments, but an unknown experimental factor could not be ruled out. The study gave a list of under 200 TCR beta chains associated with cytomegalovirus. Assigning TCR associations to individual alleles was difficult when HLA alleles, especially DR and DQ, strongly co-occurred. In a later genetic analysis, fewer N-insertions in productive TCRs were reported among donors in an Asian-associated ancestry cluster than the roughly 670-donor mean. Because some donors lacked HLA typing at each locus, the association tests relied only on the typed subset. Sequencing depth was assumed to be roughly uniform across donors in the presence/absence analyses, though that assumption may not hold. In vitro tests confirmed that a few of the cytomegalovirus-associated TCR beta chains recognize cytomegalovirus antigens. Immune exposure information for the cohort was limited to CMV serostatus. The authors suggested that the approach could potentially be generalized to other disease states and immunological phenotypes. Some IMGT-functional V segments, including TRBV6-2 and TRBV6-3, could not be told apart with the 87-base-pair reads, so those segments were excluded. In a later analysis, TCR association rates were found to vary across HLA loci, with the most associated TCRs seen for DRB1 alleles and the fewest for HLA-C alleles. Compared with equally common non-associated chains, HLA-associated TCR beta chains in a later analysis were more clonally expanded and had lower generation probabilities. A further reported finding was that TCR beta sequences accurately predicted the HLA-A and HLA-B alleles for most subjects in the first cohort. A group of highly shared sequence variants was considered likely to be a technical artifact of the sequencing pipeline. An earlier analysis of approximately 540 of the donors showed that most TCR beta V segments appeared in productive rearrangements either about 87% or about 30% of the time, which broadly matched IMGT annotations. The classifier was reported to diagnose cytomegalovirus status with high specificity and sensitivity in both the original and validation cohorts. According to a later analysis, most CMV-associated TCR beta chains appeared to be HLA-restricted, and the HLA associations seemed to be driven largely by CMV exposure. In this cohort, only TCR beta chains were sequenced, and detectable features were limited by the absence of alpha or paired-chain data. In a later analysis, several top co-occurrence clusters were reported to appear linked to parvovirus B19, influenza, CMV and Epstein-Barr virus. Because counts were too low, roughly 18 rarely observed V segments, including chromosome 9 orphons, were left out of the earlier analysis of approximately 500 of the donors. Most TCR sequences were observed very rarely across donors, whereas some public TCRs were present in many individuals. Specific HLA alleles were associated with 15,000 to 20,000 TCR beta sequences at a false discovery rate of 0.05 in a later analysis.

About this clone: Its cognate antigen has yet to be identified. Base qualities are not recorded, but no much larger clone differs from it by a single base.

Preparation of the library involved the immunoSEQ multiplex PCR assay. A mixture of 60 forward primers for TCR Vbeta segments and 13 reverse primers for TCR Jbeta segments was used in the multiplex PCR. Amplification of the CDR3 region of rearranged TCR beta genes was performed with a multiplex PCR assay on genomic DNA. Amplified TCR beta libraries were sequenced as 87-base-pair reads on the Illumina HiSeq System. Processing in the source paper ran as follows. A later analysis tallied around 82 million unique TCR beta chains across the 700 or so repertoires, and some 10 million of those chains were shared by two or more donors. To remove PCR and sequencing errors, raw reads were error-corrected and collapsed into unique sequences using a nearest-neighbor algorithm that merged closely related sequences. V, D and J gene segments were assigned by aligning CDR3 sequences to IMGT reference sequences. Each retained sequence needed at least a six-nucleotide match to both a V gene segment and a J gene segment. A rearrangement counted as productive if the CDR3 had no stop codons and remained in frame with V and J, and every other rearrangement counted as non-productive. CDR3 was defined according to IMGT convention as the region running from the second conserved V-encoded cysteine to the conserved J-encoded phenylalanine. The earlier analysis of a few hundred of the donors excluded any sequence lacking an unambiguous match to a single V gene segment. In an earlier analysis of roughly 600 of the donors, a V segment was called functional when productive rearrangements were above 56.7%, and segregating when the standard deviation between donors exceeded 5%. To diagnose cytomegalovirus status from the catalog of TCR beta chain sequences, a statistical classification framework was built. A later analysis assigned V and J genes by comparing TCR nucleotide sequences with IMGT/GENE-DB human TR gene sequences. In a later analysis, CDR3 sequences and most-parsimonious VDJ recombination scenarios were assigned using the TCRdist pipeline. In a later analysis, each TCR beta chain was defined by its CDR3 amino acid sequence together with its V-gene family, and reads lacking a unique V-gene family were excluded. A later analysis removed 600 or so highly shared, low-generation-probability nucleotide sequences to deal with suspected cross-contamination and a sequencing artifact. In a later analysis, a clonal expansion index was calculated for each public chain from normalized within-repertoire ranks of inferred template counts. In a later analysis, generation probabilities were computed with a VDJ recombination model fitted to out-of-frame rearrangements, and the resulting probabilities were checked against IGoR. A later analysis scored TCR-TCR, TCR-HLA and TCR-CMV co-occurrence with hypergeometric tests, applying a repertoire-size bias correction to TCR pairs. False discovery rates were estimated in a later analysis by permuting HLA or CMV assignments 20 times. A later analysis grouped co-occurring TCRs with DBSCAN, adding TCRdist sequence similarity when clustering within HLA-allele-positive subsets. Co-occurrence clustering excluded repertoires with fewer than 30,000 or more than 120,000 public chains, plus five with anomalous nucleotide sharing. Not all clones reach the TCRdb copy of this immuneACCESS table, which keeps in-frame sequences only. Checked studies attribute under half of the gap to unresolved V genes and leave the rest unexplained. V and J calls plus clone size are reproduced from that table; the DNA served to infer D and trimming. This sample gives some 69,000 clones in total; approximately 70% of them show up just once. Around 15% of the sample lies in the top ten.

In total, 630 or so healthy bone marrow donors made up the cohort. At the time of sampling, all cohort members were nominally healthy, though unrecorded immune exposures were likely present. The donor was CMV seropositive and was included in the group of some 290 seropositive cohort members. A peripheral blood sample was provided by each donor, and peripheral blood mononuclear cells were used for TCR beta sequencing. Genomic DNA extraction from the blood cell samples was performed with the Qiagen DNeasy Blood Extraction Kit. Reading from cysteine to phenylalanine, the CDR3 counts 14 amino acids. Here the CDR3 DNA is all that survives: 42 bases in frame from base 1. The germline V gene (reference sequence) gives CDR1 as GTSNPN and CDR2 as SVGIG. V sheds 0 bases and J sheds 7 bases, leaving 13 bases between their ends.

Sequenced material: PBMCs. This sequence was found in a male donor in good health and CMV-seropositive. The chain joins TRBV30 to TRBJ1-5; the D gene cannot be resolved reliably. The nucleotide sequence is TGTGCCTGGAGTGTAGCCGGGTACGGACAGCCCCAGCATTTT. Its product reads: CAWSVAGYGQPQHF. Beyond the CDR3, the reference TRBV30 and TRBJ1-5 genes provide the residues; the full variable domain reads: SQTIHQWPATLVQPVGSPLSLECTVEGTSNPNLYWYRQAAGRGLQLLFYSVGIGQISSEVPQNLSASRPQDRQFILSSKKLLLSDSGFYLCAWSVAGYGQPQHFGDGTRLSIL.